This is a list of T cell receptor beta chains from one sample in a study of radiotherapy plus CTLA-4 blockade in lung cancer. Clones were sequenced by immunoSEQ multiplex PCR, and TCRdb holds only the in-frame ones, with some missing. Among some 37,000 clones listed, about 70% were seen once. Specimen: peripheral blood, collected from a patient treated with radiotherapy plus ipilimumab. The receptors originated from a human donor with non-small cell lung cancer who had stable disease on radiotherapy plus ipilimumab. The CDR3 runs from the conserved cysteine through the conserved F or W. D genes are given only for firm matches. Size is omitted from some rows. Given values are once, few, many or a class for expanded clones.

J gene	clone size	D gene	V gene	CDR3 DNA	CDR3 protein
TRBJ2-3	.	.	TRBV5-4	TGTGCCAGCAGCTTGGATCTCGGGCCAAGCACAGATACGCAGTATTTT	CASSLDLGPSTDTQYF
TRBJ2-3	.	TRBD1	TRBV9	TGTGCCAGCAGCCCAGAAGGACAGGGGGTCTCAGGTACGCAGTATTTT	CASSPEGQGVSGTQYF
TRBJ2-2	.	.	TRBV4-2	TGTGCCAGCAGCCAAGTAGTCCTTACCGAGGCCGGGGAGCTGTTTTTT	CASSQVVLTEAGELFF
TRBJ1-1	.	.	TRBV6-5	TGTGCCAGCAGTTACTCGGTGGGGGCCGGGGTGCCTGAAGCTTTCTTT	CASSYSVGAGVPEAFF
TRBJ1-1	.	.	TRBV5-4	TGTGCCAGCAGCTTGGCCACGACTGGGAACACTGAAGCTTTCTTT	CASSLATTGNTEAFF
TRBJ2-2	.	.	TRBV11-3	TGTGCCAGCAGCTTCGACCTAGTGTCCGGGGAGCTGTTTTTT	CASSFDLVSGELFF
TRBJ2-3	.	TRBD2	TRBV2	TGTGCCAGCAGACGAAGCGGCGGGGGGGCCGGCACAGATACGCAGTATTTT	CASRRSGGGAGTDTQYF
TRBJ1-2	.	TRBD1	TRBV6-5	TGTGCCAGCAGTTACAACGGACAGGGGTTGGGCTATGGCTACACCTTC	CASSYNGQGLGYGYTF
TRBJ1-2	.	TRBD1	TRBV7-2	TGTGCCAGCAGCAACAGGGACAGGGGAAGGGAATATGGCTACACCTTC	CASSNRDRGREYGYTF
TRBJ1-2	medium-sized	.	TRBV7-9	TGTGCCAGCAGCTTATACGGATTATATGGCTACACCTTC	CASSLYGLYGYTF
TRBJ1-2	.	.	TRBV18	TGTGCCAGCTCACCACGGACAAGTGATGGCTACACCTTC	CASSPRTSDGYTF
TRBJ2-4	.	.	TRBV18	TGTGCCAGCTCCCCAGAACTTGCCTCCATCAAAAACATTCAGTACTTC	CASSPELASIKNIQYF
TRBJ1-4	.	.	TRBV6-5	TGTGCCAGCACACGCCTGGCCCTTAATGAAAAACTGTTTTTT	CASTRLALNEKLFF
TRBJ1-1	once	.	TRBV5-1	TGCGCCAGCCAATGGGGGGAGAACACTGAAGCTTTCTTT	CASQWGENTEAFF
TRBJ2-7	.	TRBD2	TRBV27	TGTGCCAGCAGTTTATACCGGGGGGGACCTTACGAGCAGTACTTC	CASSLYRGGPYEQYF
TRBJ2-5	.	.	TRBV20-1	TGCAGTGCTAGCACAGCGGAGACCCAGTACTTC	CSASTAETQYF
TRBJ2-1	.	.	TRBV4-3	TGCGCCAGCAGCCAAAGTATCGGCAATGAGCAGTTCTTC	CASSQSIGNEQFF
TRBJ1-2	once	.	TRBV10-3	TGTGCCATCGACGCTTGGGGGCTAAGCTATGGCTACACCTTC	CAIDAWGLSYGYTF
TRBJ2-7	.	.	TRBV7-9	TGTGCCAGCAGCTCCCGGGACAACTCCTACGAGCAGTACTTC	CASSSRDNSYEQYF
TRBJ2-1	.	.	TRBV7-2	TGTGCCAGCAGCTTAGCGCGGACTTTCTACAATGAGCAGTTCTTC	CASSLARTFYNEQFF
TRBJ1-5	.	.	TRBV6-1	TGTGCCAGCACATTCCAGGGGCAAGGCAATCAGCCCCAGCATTTT	CASTFQGQGNQPQHF
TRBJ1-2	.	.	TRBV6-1	TGTGCCAGCAGTTCCTACGGGAACTATGGCTACACCTTC	CASSSYGNYGYTF
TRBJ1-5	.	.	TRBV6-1	TGTGCCAGCAGCGATGACCCGGGACTTGGAGTGAATTTT	CASSDDPGLGVNF
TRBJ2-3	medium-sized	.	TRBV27	TGTGCCAGCAGTTCCCACCCTGTCACAGATACGCAGTATTTT	CASSSHPVTDTQYF
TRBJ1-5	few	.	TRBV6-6	TGTGCCAGCAGTGCCGGCGCCGGCAATCAGCCCCAGCATTTT	CASSAGAGNQPQHF
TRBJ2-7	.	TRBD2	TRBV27	TGTGCCAGCAGTCTAGCGGGGGGGGCCCCCTACGAGCAGTACTTC	CASSLAGGAPYEQYF
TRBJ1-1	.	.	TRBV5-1	TGCGCCAGCAGCTTAGATGGGCTCGGGCAGAACACTGAAGCTTTCTTT	CASSLDGLGQNTEAFF
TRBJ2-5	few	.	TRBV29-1	TGCAGCGTTCGGGCGGGGTCTCGACGCCAAGAGACCCAGTACTTC	CSVRAGSRRQETQYF
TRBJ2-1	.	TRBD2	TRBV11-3	TGTGCCAGCAGCTTAGGTATGGGGCGGGGGGTCTCCTACAATGAGCAGTTCTTC	CASSLGMGRGVSYNEQFF
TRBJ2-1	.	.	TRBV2	TGTGCCAGCAGTGACGCAGGGGACTGGGGGAATGAGCAGTTCTTC	CASSDAGDWGNEQFF
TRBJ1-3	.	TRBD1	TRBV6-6	TGTGCCAGCAGTCAGGACAGGTCCCTCTCTGGAAACACCATATATTTT	CASSQDRSLSGNTIYF
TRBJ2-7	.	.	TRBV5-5	TGTGCCAGCAGCCCCGCGGTGGGGAACTACGAGCAGTACTTC	CASSPAVGNYEQYF
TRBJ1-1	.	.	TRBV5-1	TGCGCCAGCAGCTCCTTTGATAGGAACACTGAAGCTTTCTTT	CASSSFDRNTEAFF
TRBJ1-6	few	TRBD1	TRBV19	TGTGCCAGTAGGGGCGACAGGGCGGGCGATTCACCCCTCCACTTT	CASRGDRAGDSPLHF
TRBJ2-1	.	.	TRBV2	TGTGCCAGCAGTGGGGTTGAGGGCAATGAGCAGTTCTTC	CASSGVEGNEQFF
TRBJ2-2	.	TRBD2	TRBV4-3	TGCGCCAGCAGCCAAGAGGCTAGCGGGGGGGGTAAGGTGAACACCGGGGAGCTGTTTTTT	CASSQEASGGGKVNTGELFF
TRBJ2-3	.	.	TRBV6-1	TGTGCCAGCAGTGAATGGTCTTTGGGAAGCACAGATACGCAGTATTTT	CASSEWSLGSTDTQYF
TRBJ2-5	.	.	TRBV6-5	TGTGCCAGCAGTTACTTGGGTAGCCCCCAAGAGACCCAGTACTTC	CASSYLGSPQETQYF
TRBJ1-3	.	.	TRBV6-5	TGTGCCAGCAGTTACTCGCCGGGGTCCTCTGGAAACACCATATATTTT	CASSYSPGSSGNTIYF
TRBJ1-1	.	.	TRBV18	TGTGCCAGCTCACCCTTACAGCAGAACACTGAAGCTTTCTTT	CASSPLQQNTEAFF
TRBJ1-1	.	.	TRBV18	TGTGCCAGCTCACCCGGGATCAGCCACACTGAAGCTTTCTTT	CASSPGISHTEAFF
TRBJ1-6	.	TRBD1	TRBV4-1	TGCGCCAGCAGCTACGGGACAGGGGCCCCCCTCCACTTT	CASSYGTGAPLHF